Shown below are 10 T cell receptor beta chains from a single sample sequenced in a study of patients and donors after allogeneic stem cell transplantation. TCRdb called the RT-PCR reads again in MiXCR, with one record for every CDR3 protein. Of tens of thousands of distinct CDR3 sequences in the sample, 48% were seen once. The material sequenced was blood, either unsorted or a sorted T cell fraction (not recorded which). The origin of the receptors is a human donor who was either an allogeneic HSCT recipient or a stem cell or donor lymphocyte infusion donor (not recorded which). It is not recorded whose cells these are; they may come from a transplant donor.

The chain recombines TRBV28 with TRBJ1-5; the D is unclear. Trimming took off 6 bases at V and 4 bases at J, with 7 bases between the two ends. Germline values: CDR1 MDHEN, CDR2 SYDVKM. CDR3 length equals 12 residues. The CDR3 nucleotides read TGTGCCAGCAGGGGGTGGAATCAGCCCCAGCATTTT. This encodes CASRGWNQPQHF.

This clonotype was seen a handful of times. The gene calls are TRBV7-9 and TRBJ1-1; maybe TRBD1 (6 bases). In germline, CDR1 is SEHNR, CDR2 FQNEAQ (reference sequence). The CDR3 has 14 residues. V dropped 5 bases and J dropped 3 bases, with 13 bases sitting between them. CDR3 protein: CASSGSGVYTEAFF. The CDR3 nucleotides read TGTGCCAGCAGCGGCTCAGGGGTCTACACTGAAGCTTTCTTT.

The CDR3 spells CASSDRGPGSRAFF. In DNA, the CDR3 is TGTGCCAGCAGTGACAGGGGGCCGGGGAGCCGAGCTTTCTTT. V is TRBV6-2 or TRBV6-3 and J is TRBJ1-1; 10 nucleotides match TRBD1. The CDR3 runs to 14 residues. V shed 5 bases, J shed 10 bases, and the junction held 10 bases outside the gene matches. The V gene's germline CDR1 is MNHEY and CDR2 SVGEGT.

The gene calls are TRBV10-3 and TRBJ1-1, with 7 bases lining up with TRBD1. J was trimmed by 7 bases and V by 5 bases; bases with no gene match: 10. Germline V CDR1 and CDR2: ENHRY, SYGVKD. The CDR3 is 14 amino acids. This CDR3 reads CAISPRGGDSEAFF. DNA of the CDR3: TGTGCCATCAGTCCCCGGGGAGGGGACAGTGAAGCTTTCTTT.

There are a few counts of this clonotype. The chain couples TRBV4-1 to TRBJ1-5, with D possibly being TRBD1 (5 bases). The germline gives CDR1 MGHRA, CDR2 YSYEKL. With 0 bases removed from V and 6 bases from J, the gap between germline ends came to 12 bases. CDR3 length equals 15 residues. The CDR3 reads CASSQDWAGSQPQHF. CDR3 DNA sequence: TGCGCCAGCAGCCAAGATTGGGCAGGGAGTCAGCCCCAGCATTTT.

The V call is TRBV29-1, the J call TRBJ1-1, with D hard to call. CDR3 length: 11 amino acids. V gave up 4 bases and J gave up 4 bases, with 7 bases separating them. The germline V gene has CDR1 SQVTM and CDR2 ANQGSEA. CDR3 sequence: CSVGKPTEAFF. CDR3 coding DNA: TGCAGCGTTGGTAAGCCCACTGAAGCTTTCTTT.

This chain connects TRBV11-2 to TRBJ1-1, with a weak D call TRBD1 (5 bases). The CDR3 has 16 residues. Germline V gene sequence: CDR1 SGHAT, CDR2 FQNNGV. V was pared by 2 bases and J by 1 base, with 14 bases between. CDR3 in amino acids: CASSLRPDTTNTEAFF. CDR3 DNA sequence: TGTGCCAGCAGCTTAAGGCCGGACACAACGAACACTGAAGCTTTCTTT.

The V and J genes are TRBV20-1 and TRBJ1-1; no firm D call. Germline CDR1 DFQATT, CDR2 SNEGSKA (reference sequence). Deletions cut 3 bases from V and 0 bases from J, with 8 bases between. The CDR3 extends over 13 amino acids. The CDR3 loop is CSASRQLNTEAFF. CDR3 bases: TGCAGTGCTAGTCGGCAGTTGAACACTGAAGCTTTCTTT.

The gene calls are TRBV15 and TRBJ1-2; the D is unclear. CDR3 length: 12 residues. With 0 bases removed from V and 8 bases from J, the gap between germline ends came to 7 bases. Looked up from germline, CDR1 is LNHNV and CDR2 is YYDKDF (reference sequence). CDR3 amino acids: CATSRDSGGYTF. The CDR3 coding sequence is TGTGCCACCAGCAGAGATTCGGGGGGCTACACCTTC. The full variable domain, with the rest looked up from reference TRBV15 and TRBJ1-2, is DAMVIQNPRYQVTQFGKPVTLSCSQTLNHNVMYWYQQKSSQAPKLLFHYYDKDFNNEADTPDNFQSRRPNTSFCFLDIRSPGLGDTAMYLCATSRDSGGYTFGSGTRLTVV.

The table lists this clonotype with a few counts. V and J are TRBV7-2 and TRBJ1-4; D unresolved. With 4 bases removed from V and 5 bases from J, the gap between germline ends came to 17 bases. The germline V gene encodes CDR1 SGHTA and CDR2 FQGNSA. The CDR3 sequence is 16 residues long. CDR3: CASSSSFSFPNEKLFF. The CDR3 DNA follows: TGTGCCAGCAGCTCATCCTTTTCTTTCCCCAATGAAAAACTGTTTTTT.